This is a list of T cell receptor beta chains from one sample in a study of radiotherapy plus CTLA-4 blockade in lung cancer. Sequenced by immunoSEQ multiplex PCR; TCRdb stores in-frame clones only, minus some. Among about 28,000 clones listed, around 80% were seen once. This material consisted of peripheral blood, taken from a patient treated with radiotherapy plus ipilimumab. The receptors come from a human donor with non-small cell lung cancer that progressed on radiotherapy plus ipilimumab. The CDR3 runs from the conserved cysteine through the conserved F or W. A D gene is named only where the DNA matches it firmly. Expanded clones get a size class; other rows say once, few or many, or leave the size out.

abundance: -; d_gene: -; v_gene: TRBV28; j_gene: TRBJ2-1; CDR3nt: TGTGCCAGCAGTTTTAGCAATGAGCAGTTCTTC; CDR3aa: CASSFSNEQFF
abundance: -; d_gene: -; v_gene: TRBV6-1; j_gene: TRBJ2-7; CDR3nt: TGTGCCAGCAGTGAAGATGGAGGGTACTCCTACGAGCAGTACTTC; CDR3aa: CASSEDGGYSYEQYF
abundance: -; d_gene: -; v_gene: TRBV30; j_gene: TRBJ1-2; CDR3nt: TGTGCCTGCCCGACCGTTCTGGGCTACACCTTC; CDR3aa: CACPTVLGYTF
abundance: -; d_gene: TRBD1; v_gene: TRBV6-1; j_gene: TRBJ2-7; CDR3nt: TGTGCCAGCAGTCCCTCGACAGGGGCCTACGAGCAGTACTTC; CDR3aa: CASSPSTGAYEQYF
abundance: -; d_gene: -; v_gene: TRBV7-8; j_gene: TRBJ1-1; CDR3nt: TGTGCCAGCAGCCCCCCCCGAAGGGTAAGGGAAGCTTTCTTT; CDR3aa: CASSPPRRVREAFF
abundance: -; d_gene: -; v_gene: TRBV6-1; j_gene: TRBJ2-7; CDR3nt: TGTGCCAGCAATCTCCGGCAAACCTCCTACGAGCAGTACTTC; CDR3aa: CASNLRQTSYEQYF
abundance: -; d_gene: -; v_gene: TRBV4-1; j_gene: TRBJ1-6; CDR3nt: TGCGCCAGCAGCGAGTATAGTGGCTATAATTCACCCCTCCACTTT; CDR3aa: CASSEYSGYNSPLHF
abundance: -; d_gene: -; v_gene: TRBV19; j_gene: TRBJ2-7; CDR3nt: TGTGCCAGTAGCCCCCAGATGAGGTCCTACGAGCAGTACTTC; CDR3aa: CASSPQMRSYEQYF
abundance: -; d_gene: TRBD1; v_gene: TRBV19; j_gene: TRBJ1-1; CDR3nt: TGTGCCAGTAGGACGACAGGGTTGAACACTGAAGCTTTCTTT; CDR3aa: CASRTTGLNTEAFF
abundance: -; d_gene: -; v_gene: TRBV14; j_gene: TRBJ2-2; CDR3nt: TGTGCCAGCAGACAAAGGGGGACCGGGGAGCTGTTTTTT; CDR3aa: CASRQRGTGELFF
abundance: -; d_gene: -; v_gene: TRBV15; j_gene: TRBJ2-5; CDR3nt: TGTGCCACCAGCAGAGAGGGGACAGCCGGAGGGGCGACCCAGTACTTC; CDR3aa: CATSREGTAGGATQYF
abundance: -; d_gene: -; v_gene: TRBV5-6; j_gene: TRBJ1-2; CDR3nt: TGTGCCAGCAGCTCAACACAGGACTATGGCTACACCTTC; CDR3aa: CASSSTQDYGYTF
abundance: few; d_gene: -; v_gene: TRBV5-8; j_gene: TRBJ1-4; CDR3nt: TGTGCCAGCAGCAGCGACGGGACTAATGAAAAACTGTTTTTT; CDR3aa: CASSSDGTNEKLFF